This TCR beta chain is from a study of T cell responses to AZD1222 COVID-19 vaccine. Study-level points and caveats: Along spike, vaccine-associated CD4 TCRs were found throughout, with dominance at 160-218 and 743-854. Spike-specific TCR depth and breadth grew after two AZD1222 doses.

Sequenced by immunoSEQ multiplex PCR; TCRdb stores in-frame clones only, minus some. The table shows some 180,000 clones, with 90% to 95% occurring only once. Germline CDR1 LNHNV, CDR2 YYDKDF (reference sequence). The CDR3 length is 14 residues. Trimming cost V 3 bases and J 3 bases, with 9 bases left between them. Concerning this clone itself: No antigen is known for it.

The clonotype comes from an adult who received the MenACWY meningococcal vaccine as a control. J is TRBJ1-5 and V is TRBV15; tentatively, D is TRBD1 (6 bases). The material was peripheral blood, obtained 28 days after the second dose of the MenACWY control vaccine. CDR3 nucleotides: TGTGCCACCAGCAGGGGGGGCATCAATCAGCCCCAGCATTTT. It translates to CATSRGGINQPQHF.